These 10 T cell receptor beta chains came from one sample sequenced in a study of blood T cell repertoires in COVID-19. This table comes from immunoSEQ multiplex PCR, and its TCRdb copy is limited to in-frame clones, with some not included. Of fewer than 250,000 clones in the sample, around three quarters were seen once. What was sequenced was PBMCs or T cells enriched from blood (not recorded which). The source is a woman between 50 and 59 years old with acute COVID-19.

This chain joins TRBV3-1 (or the pseudogene TRBV3-2) and TRBJ2-1, with TRBD2 matching over 11 bases. CDR1 is LGHDT and CDR2 is YNNKEL in the germline V gene (reference sequence). The CDR3 has 16 amino acids. V dropped 3 bases and J dropped 6; count of bases not matched to a gene: 7. The CDR3 DNA reads TGTGCCAGCAGCCAGGGTAGCGGGGGGGGATCCAATGAGCAGTTCTTC. Translating gives CASSQGSGGGSNEQFF.

This clone came up a few times. The V call is TRBV2, the J call TRBJ1-5, with D maybe TRBD1 (6 bases). The CDR3 covers 15 residues. In germline, CDR1 is SNHLY, CDR2 FYNNEI. Trimming took 5 bases from V and 0 from J, leaving 11 bases between them. Here the CDR3 DNA reads TGTGCCAGCAGTCCTGACAGGTCTAGCAATCAGCCCCAGCATTTT. It is translated as CASSPDRSSNQPQHF.

This clone was counted a few times. The chain uses TRBV6-4 and TRBJ2-1; 8 bases line up with TRBD2. The CDR3 covers 14 residues. J lost 7 bases, V lost 2 bases, and 4 bases had no gene match. The germline V gene has CDR1 MRHNA and CDR2 SNTAGT. CDR3 DNA sequence: TGTGCCAGCAGTGACGGCGGGGGGTCGAATGAGCAGTTCTTC. It yields the protein CASSDGGGSNEQFF.

The rearrangement joins TRBV7-8 to TRBJ1-5, with D hard to call. V gave up 1 base and J gave up 0 bases, with 7 bases separating them. The CDR3 loop spans 15 amino acids. Looked up from germline, CDR1 is SGHVS and CDR2 is FQNEAQ. CDR3 DNA: TGTGCCAGCAGCTTAGTAGAGAATAGCAATCAGCCCCAGCATTTT. Its protein is CASSLVENSNQPQHF.

The chain is built from TRBV5-6 and TRBJ2-1; D is unresolved. This CDR3 region has 15 residues. V was pared by 2 bases and J by 0 bases, with 9 bases between. Germline V CDR1 and CDR2: SGHDT, YYEEEE. The CDR3 region has the DNA TGTGCCAGCAGCTTTGACTCTAACTCCTACAATGAGCAGTTCTTC. It codes for CASSFDSNSYNEQFF.

This clone turned up a few times. The chain uses TRBV28 and TRBJ2-1, with D possibly TRBD2 on 6 matching bases. The CDR3 has 16 residues. In germline, CDR1 is MDHEN, CDR2 SYDVKM. Trimming took off 6 bases at V and 7 bases at J, with 22 bases between the two ends. DNA for the CDR3: TGTGCCAGCAGCCGCCGGGACTGGTGGGCGAGAAATGAGCAGTTCTTC. This sequence encodes CASSRRDWWARNEQFF.

J is TRBJ2-2 and V is TRBV11-3; 11 bases align to TRBD2. The CDR3 sequence is 15 residues long. Germline lookup yields CDR1 SGHNT and CDR2 YENEEA. J lost 8 bases, V lost 4 bases, and 6 bases had no gene match. CDR3 nucleotides: TGTGCCAGCAGCTCTCCCTGGACTAGCGGGGGGGAGCTGTTTTTT. It yields the protein CASSSPWTSGGELFF.

The chain has TRBV27 and TRBJ2-5, with a weak D call TRBD1 (6 bases). The CDR3 covers 14 residues. Trimming took 4 bases from V and 5 from J, leaving 14 bases between them. Germline CDR1 and CDR2: MNHEY and SMNVEV (reference sequence). The CDR3 DNA reads as TGTGCCAGCAGTTCACGACAGGCCGGCGAGACCCAGTACTTC. Its protein product is CASSSRQAGETQYF.

DNA of the CDR3: TGTGCCAGTAGTATAGACGGACAGGGCAGTGGCTACACCTTC. Protein product: CASSIDGQGSGYTF. The chain couples TRBV19 to TRBJ1-2, with 8 positions matching TRBD1. The CDR3 length is 14 residues. CDR1 LNHDA and CDR2 SQIVND come from the germline V gene (reference sequence). V lost 0 bases to trimming and J lost 7 bases; unmatched junction nucleotides: 4.

The chain combines TRBV2 with TRBJ1-6; 7 bases fit TRBD1. Germline CDR1 reads SNHLY; CDR2 reads FYNNEI. Trimming at V came to 0 bases and at J to 9 bases, leaving 8 bases not matched to a gene. The CDR3 is 16 residues long. The CDR3 region is CASSEALPGGFSPLHF. In nucleotides, the CDR3 is TGTGCCAGCAGTGAAGCGCTTCCAGGGGGGTTTTCACCCCTCCACTTT.